Listed below are T cell receptor beta chains from one sample, sequenced in a study of T cell responses to AZD1222 COVID-19 vaccine. Profiling relied on immunoSEQ multiplex PCR, and the TCRdb table lists in-frame clones only, not all of them. The data contain 100,000 to 150,000 clones, 84% of them singletons. The sample in question was peripheral blood, obtained 28 days after the second AZD1222 dose. The source is an adult who received the AZD1222 COVID-19 vaccine. CDR3s include the opening cysteine and the closing phenylalanine or tryptophan. A D gene is named only where the DNA matches it firmly. Clone size appears in some rows only: once, few, many, or a class for an expanded clone.

abundance: NA; j_gene: TRBJ2-1; len: 15; d_gene: TRBD2; v_gene: TRBV4-1; CDR3nt: TGCGCCAGCAGCCAAATACCCGGGACTAGCCGTGAGCAGTTCTTC; CDR3aa: CASSQIPGTSREQFF
abundance: once; j_gene: TRBJ1-1; len: 16; d_gene: TRBD1; v_gene: TRBV27; CDR3nt: TGTGCCAGCAGATTAGCAACCACAGGGGAAAACACTGAAGCTTTCTTT; CDR3aa: CASRLATTGENTEAFF
abundance: NA; j_gene: TRBJ2-7; len: 12; d_gene: NA; v_gene: TRBV5-1; CDR3nt: TGCGCCAGCAGCGAACAAGACTACGAGCAGTACTTC; CDR3aa: CASSEQDYEQYF
abundance: NA; j_gene: TRBJ2-7; len: 14; d_gene: NA; v_gene: TRBV15; CDR3nt: TGTGCCACCAGCAGAGAAGACAACCACTACGAGCAGTACTTC; CDR3aa: CATSREDNHYEQYF
abundance: NA; j_gene: TRBJ2-1; len: 15; d_gene: TRBD2; v_gene: TRBV24-1; CDR3nt: TGTGCCACCAGGGCCGGGACTAGCGGCACCCATGAGCAGTTCTTC; CDR3aa: CATRAGTSGTHEQFF
abundance: NA; j_gene: TRBJ1-2; len: 15; d_gene: NA; v_gene: TRBV4-1; CDR3nt: TGCGCCAGCAGCCAAGACCCCTGGGTTAACTATGGCTACACCTTC; CDR3aa: CASSQDPWVNYGYTF
abundance: NA; j_gene: TRBJ2-2; len: 16; d_gene: NA; v_gene: TRBV7-9; CDR3nt: TGTGCCAGCAGCTTAGCGGCACCCAAGAACACCGGGGAGCTGTTTTTT; CDR3aa: CASSLAAPKNTGELFF
abundance: NA; j_gene: TRBJ1-5; len: 16; d_gene: TRBD1; v_gene: TRBV5-5; CDR3nt: TGTGCCAGCAGCCAGAAGGAGGGGGCGCTAGGTCAGCCCCAGCATTTT; CDR3aa: CASSQKEGALGQPQHF
abundance: NA; j_gene: TRBJ1-1; len: 17; d_gene: NA; v_gene: TRBV28; CDR3nt: TGTGCCAGCAGTATCCCCCAAATACAGGGAGGAGGTACTGAAGCTTTCTTT; CDR3aa: CASSIPQIQGGGTEAFF
abundance: NA; j_gene: TRBJ2-7; len: 15; d_gene: NA; v_gene: TRBV11-1; CDR3nt: TGTGCCAGCAGCTGGACTAGGGGGGCCTCCTACGAGCAGTACTTC; CDR3aa: CASSWTRGASYEQYF
abundance: NA; j_gene: TRBJ1-4; len: 15; d_gene: TRBD1; v_gene: TRBV28; CDR3nt: TGTGCCAGCAGTTTAATCGGACAGGGTAATGAAAAACTGTTTTTT; CDR3aa: CASSLIGQGNEKLFF
abundance: NA; j_gene: TRBJ2-3; len: 14; d_gene: NA; v_gene: TRBV15; CDR3nt: TGTGCCACCAGCAGAATTGGTAGCACAGATACGCAGTATTTT; CDR3aa: CATSRIGSTDTQYF
abundance: NA; j_gene: TRBJ1-5; len: 12; d_gene: NA; v_gene: TRBV7-9; CDR3nt: TGTGCCAGCAGCGGCGGGATCCAGCCCCAGCATTTT; CDR3aa: CASSGGIQPQHF
abundance: NA; j_gene: TRBJ1-2; len: 13; d_gene: NA; v_gene: TRBV19; CDR3nt: TGTGCCAGTAGTGCACAGGGTAACTATGGCTACACCTTC; CDR3aa: CASSAQGNYGYTF
abundance: NA; j_gene: TRBJ1-2; len: 14; d_gene: NA; v_gene: TRBV19; CDR3nt: TGTGCCAGTAGTATAGCGAGACAGCCCTATGGCTACACCTTC; CDR3aa: CASSIARQPYGYTF
abundance: NA; j_gene: TRBJ2-3; len: 13; d_gene: TRBD1; v_gene: TRBV2; CDR3nt: TGTGCCGGATCTACAGGGGGACCAGATACGCAGTATTTT; CDR3aa: CAGSTGGPDTQYF
abundance: NA; j_gene: TRBJ1-6; len: 14; d_gene: TRBD1; v_gene: TRBV6-5; CDR3nt: TGTGCCAGCAGCAAGACAGGGCGGGACTCACCCCTCCACTTT; CDR3aa: CASSKTGRDSPLHF
abundance: NA; j_gene: TRBJ1-2; len: 15; d_gene: NA; v_gene: TRBV4-2; CDR3nt: TGTGCCAGCAGCCAAGGTATCTCCCAGGGGTATGGCTACACCTTC; CDR3aa: CASSQGISQGYGYTF
abundance: once; j_gene: TRBJ2-1; len: 16; d_gene: NA; v_gene: TRBV18; CDR3nt: TGTGCCAGCTCACGAGCGCTCCCCGGGACGTTAAATGAGCAGTTCTTC; CDR3aa: CASSRALPGTLNEQFF
abundance: NA; j_gene: TRBJ1-1; len: 13; d_gene: TRBD1; v_gene: TRBV29-1; CDR3nt: TGCAGCGTCCGGACAGGGGGAATGACTGAAGCTTTCTTT; CDR3aa: CSVRTGGMTEAFF
abundance: NA; j_gene: TRBJ2-5; len: 15; d_gene: NA; v_gene: TRBV15; CDR3nt: TGTGCCACCAGCAGCTCCACCAGGGTCCTGGAGACCCAGTACTTC; CDR3aa: CATSSSTRVLETQYF
abundance: NA; j_gene: TRBJ2-5; len: 13; d_gene: NA; v_gene: TRBV18; CDR3nt: TGTGCCAGCTCACCCCTACAGGCGGAGACCCAGTACTTC; CDR3aa: CASSPLQAETQYF
abundance: once; j_gene: TRBJ1-2; len: 13; d_gene: NA; v_gene: TRBV19; CDR3nt: TGTGCCAGTAGTATAGTTGGGCATCGTGGCTACACCTTC; CDR3aa: CASSIVGHRGYTF
abundance: few; j_gene: TRBJ2-7; len: 16; d_gene: TRBD2; v_gene: TRBV5-4; CDR3nt: TGTGCCAGCAGCCTTCGACTAGCGGGGGTCCCCGACGAGCAGTACTTC; CDR3aa: CASSLRLAGVPDEQYF
abundance: few; j_gene: TRBJ1-1; len: 13; d_gene: NA; v_gene: TRBV24-1; CDR3nt: TGTGCCACCAGTGATTTTAGGGGTACTGAAGCTTTCTTT; CDR3aa: CATSDFRGTEAFF
abundance: NA; j_gene: TRBJ2-2; len: 14; d_gene: TRBD2; v_gene: TRBV28; CDR3nt: TGTGCCATCCTACGAGCGGGGAGGGCCGGGGAGCTGTTTTTT; CDR3aa: CAILRAGRAGELFF
abundance: once; j_gene: TRBJ1-3; len: 16; d_gene: NA; v_gene: TRBV7-3; CDR3nt: TGTGCCAGCAGCCTACCCAGTGACTCCTCTGGAAACACCATATATTTT; CDR3aa: CASSLPSDSSGNTIYF